The 15 T cell receptor beta chains reported below all come from one sample, sequenced in a study of control samples from healthy donors and cancer patients. Sequenced by immunoSEQ multiplex PCR; TCRdb stores in-frame clones only, minus some. The table shows about 86,000 clones, with about 88% occurring only once. Sequenced: PBMCs. The receptor set was obtained from a woman aged 45-65 years with colorectal cancer.

The table lists this clone with a few counts. The chain uses TRBV4-3 and TRBJ1-3; tentatively, D is TRBD1 (5 bases). Deletions cut 4 bases from V and 0 bases from J, with 16 bases between. Germline CDR1 and CDR2: LGHNA and YSLEER. The CDR3 spans 17 residues. The CDR3 spells CASSPHSGGRSGNTIYF. CDR3 DNA: TGCGCCAGCAGCCCACATTCCGGGGGACGCTCTGGAAACACCATATATTTT.

The rearrangement joins TRBV2 to TRBJ2-1; 9 nucleotides align to TRBD1. Germline values: CDR1 SNHLY, CDR2 FYNNEI. Losses at the gene ends were 4 bases for V and 5 bases for J; bases not matched to a gene: 6. The CDR3 has 15 amino acids. DNA for the CDR3: TGTGCCAGCAGTGTTGACAGGGGGTCCCACAATGAGCAGTTCTTC. It yields the protein CASSVDRGSHNEQFF. The full variable domain, its missing parts supplied by reference TRBV2 and TRBJ2-1, is EPEVTQTPSHQVTQMGQEVILRCVPISNHLYFYWYRQILGQKVEFLVSFYNNEISEKSEIFDDQFSVERPDGSNFTLKIRSTKLEDSAMYFCASSVDRGSHNEQFFGPGTRLTVL.

This sequence joins TRBV10-3 and TRBJ2-1; 11 bases line up with TRBD1. V lost 5 bases and J lost 7; bases outside the gene matches: 10. Germline CDR1 and CDR2: ENHRY and SYGVKD. The CDR3 is made up of 16 amino acids. CDR3 region: CAISSAAGQGGNEQFF. The DNA of the CDR3 is TGTGCCATCAGTTCAGCCGCGGGACAGGGGGGTAATGAGCAGTTCTTC.

The rearrangement joins TRBV29-1 to TRBJ1-1; the D gene is possibly TRBD1 (6 bases). The germline V and J ends were trimmed by 6 bases and 0 bases, with 14 bases remaining between them. From germline, CDR1 is SQVTM and CDR2 ANQGSEA. The CDR3 totals 14 residues. This CDR3 is CSVARGLMNTEAFF. The DNA for the CDR3 is TGCAGCGTCGCCAGGGGTTTAATGAACACTGAAGCTTTCTTT.

The J gene is TRBJ2-3, the V gene TRBV29-1; TRBD1 agrees at 8 bases. This CDR3 region has 10 residues. The germline V gene has CDR1 SQVTM and CDR2 ANQGSEA. Here the CDR3 reads CTTGGDTQYF. CDR3 DNA sequence: TGCACCACAGGGGGAGATACGCAGTATTTT.

The CDR3 region is CASRQGEVEAFF. CDR3 nucleotide sequence: TGTGCCAGCCGACAGGGGGAAGTTGAAGCTTTCTTT. This chain joins TRBV28 and TRBJ1-1; 9 bases are a match to TRBD1. In germline, CDR1 is MDHEN, CDR2 SYDVKM. The CDR3 has 12 residues. With 8 bases clipped from V and 7 bases from J, the junction kept 5 bases outside the gene matches. The full variable domain, completed using reference TRBV28 and TRBJ1-1, is DVKVTQSSRYLVKRTGEKVFLECVQDMDHENMFWYRQDPGLGLRLIYFSYDVKMKEKGDIPEGYSVSREKKERFSLILESASTNQTSMYLCASRQGEVEAFFGQGTRLTVV.

The chain recombines TRBV29-1 with TRBJ2-1, with TRBD1 identical over 7 bases. CDR3 length: 15 amino acids. From germline, CDR1 is SQVTM and CDR2 ANQGSEA. Trimming at V came to 7 bases and at J to 0 bases, leaving 9 bases not matched to a gene. The chain's CDR3 is CSARGGPSSYNEQFF. The CDR3, as DNA: TGCAGCGCCAGAGGGGGCCCGAGCTCCTACAATGAGCAGTTCTTC.

V and J are TRBV2 and TRBJ1-1; D gene uncertain. Per the germline V gene, CDR1 is SNHLY and CDR2 is FYNNEI. V lost 7 bases and J lost 2, with 17 bases in between. The CDR3 runs to 15 residues. The DNA for the CDR3 is TGTGCCAGCACTATCGATCGGGGTCGAAACACTGAAGCTTTCTTT. This gives the protein CASTIDRGRNTEAFF.

V is TRBV5-1 and J is TRBJ1-1; 9 positions match TRBD1. This CDR3 contains 17 residues. CDR1 is SGHRS and CDR2 is YFSETQ in the germline V gene. Unmatched junction bases numbered 6, after V lost 0 bases and J lost 0 bases. The CDR3 reads CASSLGGQGIMNTEAFF. Here the CDR3 DNA reads TGCGCCAGCAGCTTGGGGGGACAGGGAATTATGAACACTGAAGCTTTCTTT.

This chain uses TRBV5-1 with TRBJ1-1, with no clear D. Trimming removed 3 bases at V and 8 bases at J, with 14 bases between. The germline CDR1 and CDR2 sequences are SGHRS and YFSETQ. The CDR3 spans 13 residues. CDR3 coding DNA: TGCGCCAGCAGCTCCTTCCCGGGTGGCGAAGCTTTCTTT. Translating gives CASSSFPGGEAFF.

A note on this clone: The same CDR3 is also encoded by other DNA sequences in this sample. The chain uses TRBV18 and TRBJ1-1, with D uncertain. Deletions cut 1 base from V and 2 bases from J, with 5 bases between. The CDR3 sequence is 13 residues long. Germline-derived CDR1 and CDR2 are KGHSH and LQKENI. CDR3 DNA: TGTGCCAGCTCACCACAGGGAAACACTGAAGCTTTCTTT. It codes for CASSPQGNTEAFF. Using reference TRBV18 and TRBJ1-1 for the parts outside the CDR3, the full variable domain is NAGVMQNPRHLVRRRGQEARLRCSPMKGHSHVYWYRQLPEEGLKFMVYLQKENIIDESGMPKERFSAEFPKEGPSILRIQQVVRGDSAAYFCASSPQGNTEAFFGQGTRLTVV.

This chain uses TRBV10-2 with TRBJ2-1, with no clear D. V was pared by 7 bases and J by 0 bases, with 13 bases between. Germline-derived CDR1 and CDR2 are WSHSY and SAAADI. This CDR3 is built from 15 residues. The CDR3 reads CASTLDPSSYNEQFF. The CDR3 nucleotides are TGCGCCAGCACTTTGGACCCGAGCTCCTACAATGAGCAGTTCTTC.

The chain links TRBV7-3 to TRBJ2-1, with D perhaps matching TRBD2 (6 bases). This CDR3 is 15 amino acids long. In germline, CDR1 is SGHTA, CDR2 FQGTGA. With 5 bases removed from V and 5 bases from J, the gap between germline ends came to 16 bases. In DNA, the CDR3 is TGTGCCAGCAGCCCGGCGGGACTCGTCCACAATGAGCAGTTCTTC. Its translation: CASSPAGLVHNEQFF.

The chain uses TRBV18 and TRBJ2-7; D perhaps matches TRBD2 (5 bases). This CDR3 comprises 13 residues. V was clipped by 3 bases and J by 7 bases, with 13 bases between them. Germline V gives CDR1 KGHSH, CDR2 LQKENI. CDR3: CASSPPGVTEQYV. The DNA for the CDR3 is TGTGCCAGCTCACCCCCCGGGGTGACAGAGCAGTACGTC.

The chain has TRBV28 and TRBJ2-6; the D is unclear. Germline-derived CDR1 and CDR2 are MDHEN and SYDVKM. V dropped 3 bases and J dropped 0 bases, with 6 bases sitting between them. The CDR3 has 15 residues. Here the CDR3 DNA reads TGTGCCAGCAGTTTCAGAAACTCTGGGGCCAACGTCCTGACTTTC. Translation gives CASSFRNSGANVLTF.